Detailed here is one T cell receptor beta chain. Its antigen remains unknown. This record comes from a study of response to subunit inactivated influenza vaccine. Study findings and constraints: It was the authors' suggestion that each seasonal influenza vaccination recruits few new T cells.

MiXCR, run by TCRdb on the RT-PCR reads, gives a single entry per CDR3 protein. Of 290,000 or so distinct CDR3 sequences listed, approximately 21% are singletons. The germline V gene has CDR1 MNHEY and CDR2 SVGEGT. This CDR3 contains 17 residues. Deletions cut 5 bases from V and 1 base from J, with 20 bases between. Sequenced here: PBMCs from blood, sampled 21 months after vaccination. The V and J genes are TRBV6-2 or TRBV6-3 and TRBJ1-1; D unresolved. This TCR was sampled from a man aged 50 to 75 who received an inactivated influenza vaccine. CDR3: CASSTWAGRGANTEAFF. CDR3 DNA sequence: TGTGCCAGCAGTACATGGGCGGGTCGGGGTGCGAACACTGAAGCTTTCTTT.